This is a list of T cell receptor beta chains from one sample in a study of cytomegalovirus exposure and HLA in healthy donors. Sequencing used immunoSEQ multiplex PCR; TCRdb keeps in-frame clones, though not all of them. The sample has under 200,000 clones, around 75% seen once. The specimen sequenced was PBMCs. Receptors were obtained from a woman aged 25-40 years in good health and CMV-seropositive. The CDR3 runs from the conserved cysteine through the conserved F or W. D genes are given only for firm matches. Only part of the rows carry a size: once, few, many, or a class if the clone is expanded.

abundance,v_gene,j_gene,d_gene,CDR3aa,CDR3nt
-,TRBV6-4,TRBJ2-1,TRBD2,CASRRLAGSYNEQFF,TGTGCCAGCAGACGTCTAGCGGGGTCCTACAATGAGCAGTTCTTC
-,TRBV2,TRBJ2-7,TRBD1,CASSVNSGTANYEQYF,TGTGCCAGCAGCGTTAATTCCGGGACAGCCAACTACGAGCAGTACTTC
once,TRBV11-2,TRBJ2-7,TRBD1,CASSVFRDSSYEQYF,TGTGCCAGCAGCGTTTTCCGGGACAGCTCCTACGAGCAGTACTTC
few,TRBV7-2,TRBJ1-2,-,CASSLAQARYTF,TGTGCCAGCAGCTTAGCGCAAGCCCGCTACACCTTC
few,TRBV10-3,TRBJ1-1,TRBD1,CAISEYFPGQGNTEAFF,TGTGCCATCAGTGAGTACTTTCCGGGACAGGGGAACACTGAAGCTTTCTTT
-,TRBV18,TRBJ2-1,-,CASSPRDIPYNEQFF,TGTGCCAGCTCACCGAGGGACATTCCCTACAATGAGCAGTTCTTC
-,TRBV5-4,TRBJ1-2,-,CASSTDFPYGYTF,TGTGCCAGCAGCACGGACTTCCCCTATGGCTACACCTTC
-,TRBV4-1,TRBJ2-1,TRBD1,CASSDLTGNSYNEQFF,TGCGCCAGCAGCGACCTGACAGGGAACTCCTACAATGAGCAGTTCTTC
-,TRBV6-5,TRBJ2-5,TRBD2,CASSYRPAGGLETQYF,TGTGCCAGCAGTTACCGCCCAGCGGGGGGGCTAGAGACCCAGTACTTC
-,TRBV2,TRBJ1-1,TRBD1,CASSLTGGSAEAFF,TGTGCCAGCAGCTTGACAGGGGGATCAGCTGAAGCTTTCTTT
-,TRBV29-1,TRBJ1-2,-,CSVEDPRGRYNYGYTF,TGCAGCGTTGAAGATCCGAGAGGCCGCTATAACTATGGCTACACCTTC